This T cell receptor beta chain stems from a study of PD-1 blockade in classical Hodgkin lymphoma. Study-level results: Reports described newly diagnosed patients as having lower baseline TCR diversity than healthy donors.

The CDR3 is 18 amino acids. The germline V gene has CDR1 SGHRS and CDR2 YFSETQ. The trim removed 4 bases at V and 7 bases at J, leaving 16 bases unmatched. Of note for this clone: The antigen remains unidentified.

Method: immunoSEQ multiplex PCR; TCRdb's copy keeps in-frame clones and lacks some. The data contain around 21,000 clones, over 90% of them singletons. Documented time point: newly diagnosed, previously untreated cHL patient sample. Researchers report purifying CD4+ T cells from thawed PBMCs by magnetic negative selection. The origin of this receptor is a human donor with classical Hodgkin lymphoma. Specimen: CD4+ T cells from blood. V gene TRBV5-1 combines with J gene TRBJ2-1; 11 bases agree with TRBD2. This chain's CDR3 is CASSVLPGLAALGNEQFF. The CDR3 nucleotides read TGCGCCAGCAGCGTATTGCCGGGACTAGCGGCCCTGGGGAATGAGCAGTTCTTC.